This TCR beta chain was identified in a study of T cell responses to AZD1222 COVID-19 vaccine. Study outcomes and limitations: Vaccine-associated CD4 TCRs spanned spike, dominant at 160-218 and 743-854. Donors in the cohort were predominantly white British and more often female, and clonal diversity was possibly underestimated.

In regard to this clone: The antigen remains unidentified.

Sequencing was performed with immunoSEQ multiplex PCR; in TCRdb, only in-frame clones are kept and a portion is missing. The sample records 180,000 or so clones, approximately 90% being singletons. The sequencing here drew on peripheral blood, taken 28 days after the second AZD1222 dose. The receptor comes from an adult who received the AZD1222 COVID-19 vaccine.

The CDR3 sequence: CASSLTGNGYTF. CDR3 DNA sequence: TGTGCCAGCAGCCTAACAGGGAATGGCTACACCTTC. The chain employs TRBV6-5 and TRBJ1-2; tentatively, D is TRBD1 (6 bases). CDR3 length: 12 amino acids. The V gene's germline CDR1 is MNHEY and CDR2 SVGAGI. V was cut by 6 bases and J by 6 bases, with 11 bases left in between.